This T cell receptor (beta chain) was retrieved from a study of post-analysis software for immune sequencing data. Study conclusions and caveats: Comparison of patients with controls showed five or six TRBV segments more frequent in patients, TRBV5-6, TRBV5-1 and TRBV20-1 among them.

This clonotype has just a few counts. The antigen remains undetermined. Presence of unique molecular identifiers characterized the TCR beta cDNA libraries. Via MiXCR, TCRdb re-called the PCR reads, giving one row per CDR3 protein. Of a few hundred thousand distinct CDR3 sequences listed, over 35% are singletons. This CDR3 is built from 15 residues. Germline V gives CDR1 LGHNA, CDR2 YNFKEQ. V was clipped by 4 bases and J by 2 bases, with 15 bases between them. Material for sequencing was blood. The chain combines TRBV4-2 with TRBJ2-7; no clear D. The sequence was collected from a girl aged 5-17 years with multiple sclerosis. The CDR3 nucleotides are TGTGCCAGCAGCCCCCTTTTAGGCAGCACCTACGAGCAGTACTTC. Protein: CASSPLLGSTYEQYF.